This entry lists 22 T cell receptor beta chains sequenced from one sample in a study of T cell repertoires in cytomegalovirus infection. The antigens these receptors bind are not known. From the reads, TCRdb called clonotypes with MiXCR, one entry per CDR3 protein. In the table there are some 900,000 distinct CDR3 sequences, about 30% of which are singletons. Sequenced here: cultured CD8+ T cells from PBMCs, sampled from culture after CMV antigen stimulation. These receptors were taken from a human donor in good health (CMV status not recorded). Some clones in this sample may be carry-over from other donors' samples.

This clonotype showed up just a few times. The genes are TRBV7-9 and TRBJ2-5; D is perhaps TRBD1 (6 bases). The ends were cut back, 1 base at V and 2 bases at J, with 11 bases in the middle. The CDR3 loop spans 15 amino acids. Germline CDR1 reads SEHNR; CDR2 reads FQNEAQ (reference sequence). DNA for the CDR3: TGTGCCAGCAGCTTAGTCGGCAGGGGTCAAGAGACCCAGTACTTC. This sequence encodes CASSLVGRGQETQYF.

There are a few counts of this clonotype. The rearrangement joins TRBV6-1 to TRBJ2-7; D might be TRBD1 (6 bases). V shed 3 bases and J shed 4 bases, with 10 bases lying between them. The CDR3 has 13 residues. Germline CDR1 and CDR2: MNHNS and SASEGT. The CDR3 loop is CASSDFDRYEQYF. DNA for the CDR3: TGTGCCAGCAGTGATTTCGACAGGTACGAGCAGTACTTC.

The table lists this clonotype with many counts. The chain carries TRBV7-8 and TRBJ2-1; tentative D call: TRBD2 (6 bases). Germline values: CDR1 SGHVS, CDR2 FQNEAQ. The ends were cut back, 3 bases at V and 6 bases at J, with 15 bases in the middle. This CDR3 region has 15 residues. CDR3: CASSFAGTVTNEQFF. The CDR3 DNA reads TGTGCCAGCAGCTTTGCGGGGACCGTGACCAATGAGCAGTTCTTC.

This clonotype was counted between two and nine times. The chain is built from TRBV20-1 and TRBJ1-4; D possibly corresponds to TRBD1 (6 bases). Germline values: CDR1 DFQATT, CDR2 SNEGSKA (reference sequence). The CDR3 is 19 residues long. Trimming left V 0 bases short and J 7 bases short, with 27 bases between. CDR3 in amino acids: CSARDYSGATAGSTEKLFF. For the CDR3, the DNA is TGCAGTGCTAGAGATTATTCGGGGGCGACGGCGGGATCCACTGAAAAACTGTTTTTT.

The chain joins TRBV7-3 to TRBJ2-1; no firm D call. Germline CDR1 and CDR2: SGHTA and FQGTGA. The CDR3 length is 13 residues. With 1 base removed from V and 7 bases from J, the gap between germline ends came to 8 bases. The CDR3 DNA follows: TGTGCCAGCAGCTTAAGCAAGGTGAATGAGCAGTTCTTC. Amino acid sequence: CASSLSKVNEQFF.

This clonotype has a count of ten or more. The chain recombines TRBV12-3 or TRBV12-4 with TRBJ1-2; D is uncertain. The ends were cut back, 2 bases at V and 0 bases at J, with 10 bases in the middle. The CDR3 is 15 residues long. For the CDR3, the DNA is TGTGCCAGCAGTTTATCGCCCAGGTCTAACTATGGCTACACCTTC. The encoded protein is CASSLSPRSNYGYTF.

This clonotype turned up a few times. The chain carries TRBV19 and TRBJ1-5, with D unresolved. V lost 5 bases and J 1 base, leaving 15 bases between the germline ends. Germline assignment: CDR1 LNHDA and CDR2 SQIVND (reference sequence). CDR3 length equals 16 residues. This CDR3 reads CASSLTEMNSNQPQHF. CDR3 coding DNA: TGTGCCAGTAGTTTGACGGAGATGAACAGCAATCAGCCCCAGCATTTT.

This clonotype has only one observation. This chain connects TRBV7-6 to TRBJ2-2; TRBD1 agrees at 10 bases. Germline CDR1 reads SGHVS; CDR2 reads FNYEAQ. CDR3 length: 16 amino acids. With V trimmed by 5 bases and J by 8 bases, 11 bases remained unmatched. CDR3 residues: CASSRDRGVFTGELFF. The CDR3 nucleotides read TGTGCCAGCAGCAGGGACAGGGGCGTTTTCACGGGGGAGCTGTTTTTT.

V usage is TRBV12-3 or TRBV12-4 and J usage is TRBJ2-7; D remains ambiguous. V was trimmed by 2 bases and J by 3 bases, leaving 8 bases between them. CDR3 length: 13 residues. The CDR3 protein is CASSLTQIYEQYF. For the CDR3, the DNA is TGTGCCAGCAGTTTAACCCAGATCTACGAGCAGTACTTC.

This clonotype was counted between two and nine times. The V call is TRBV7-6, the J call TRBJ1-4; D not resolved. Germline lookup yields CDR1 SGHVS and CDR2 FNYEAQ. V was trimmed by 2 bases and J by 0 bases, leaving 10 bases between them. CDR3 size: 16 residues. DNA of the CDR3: TGTGCCAGCAGCTTACGGGGTTTGGCAACTAATGAAAAACTGTTTTTT. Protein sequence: CASSLRGLATNEKLFF.

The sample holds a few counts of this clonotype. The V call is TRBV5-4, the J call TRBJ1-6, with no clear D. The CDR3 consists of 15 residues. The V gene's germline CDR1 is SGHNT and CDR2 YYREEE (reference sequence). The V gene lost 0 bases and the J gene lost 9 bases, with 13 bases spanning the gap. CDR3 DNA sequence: TGTGCCAGCAGCTTGGGGGCCGATACTTCTTCACCCCTCCACTTT. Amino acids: CASSLGADTSSPLHF.

The CDR3 nucleotides read TGTGCCACCAGCCGGGGCGACGGCACAGATACGCAGTATTTT. Encoded protein: CATSRGDGTDTQYF. The chain uses TRBV24-1 and TRBJ2-3; D is possibly TRBD1 or TRBD2 (5 bases each). The CDR3 is 14 residues long. The germline V gene has CDR1 KGHDR and CDR2 SFDVKD. Trimming took 7 bases from V and 1 from J, leaving 11 bases between them.

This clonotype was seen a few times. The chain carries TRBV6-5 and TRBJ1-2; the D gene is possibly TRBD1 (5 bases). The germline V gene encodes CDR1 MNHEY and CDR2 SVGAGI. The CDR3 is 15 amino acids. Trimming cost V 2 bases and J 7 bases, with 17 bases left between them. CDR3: CASSYVEGRGFGYTF. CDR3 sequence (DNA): TGTGCCAGCAGTTACGTTGAGGGTAGGGGCTTTGGCTACACCTTC.

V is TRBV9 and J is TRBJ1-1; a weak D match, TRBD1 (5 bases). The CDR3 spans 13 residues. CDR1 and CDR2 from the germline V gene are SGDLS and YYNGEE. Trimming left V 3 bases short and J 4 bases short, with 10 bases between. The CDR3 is CASSAFQGTEAFF. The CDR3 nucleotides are TGTGCCAGCAGCGCGTTTCAGGGCACTGAAGCTTTCTTT.

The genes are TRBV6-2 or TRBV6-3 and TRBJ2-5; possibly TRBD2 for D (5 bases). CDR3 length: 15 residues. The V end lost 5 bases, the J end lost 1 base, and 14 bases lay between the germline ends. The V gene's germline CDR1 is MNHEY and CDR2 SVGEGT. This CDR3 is CASSDVTRAQETQYF. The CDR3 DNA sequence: TGTGCCAGCAGTGACGTCACGAGGGCCCAAGAGACCCAGTACTTC.

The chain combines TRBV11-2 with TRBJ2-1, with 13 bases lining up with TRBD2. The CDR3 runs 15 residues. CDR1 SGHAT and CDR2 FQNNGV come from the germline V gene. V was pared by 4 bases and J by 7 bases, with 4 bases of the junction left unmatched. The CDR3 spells CASSSRLAGGNEQFF. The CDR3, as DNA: TGTGCCAGCAGCTCCAGACTAGCGGGGGGTAATGAGCAGTTCTTC.

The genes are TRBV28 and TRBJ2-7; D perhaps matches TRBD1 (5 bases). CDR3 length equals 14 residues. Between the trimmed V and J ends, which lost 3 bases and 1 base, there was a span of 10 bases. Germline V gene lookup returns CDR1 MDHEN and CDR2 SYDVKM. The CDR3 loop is CASSFASGSYEQYV. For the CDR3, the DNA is TGTGCCAGCAGTTTCGCCTCAGGGTCCTACGAGCAGTACGTC.

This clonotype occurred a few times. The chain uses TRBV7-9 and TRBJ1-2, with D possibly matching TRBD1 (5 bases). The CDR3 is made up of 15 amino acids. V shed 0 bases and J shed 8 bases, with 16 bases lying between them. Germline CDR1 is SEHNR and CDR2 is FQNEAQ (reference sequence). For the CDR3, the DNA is TGTGCCAGCAGCTTAGCCCTGGACAAGCAGAGCGGCTACACCTTC. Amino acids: CASSLALDKQSGYTF.

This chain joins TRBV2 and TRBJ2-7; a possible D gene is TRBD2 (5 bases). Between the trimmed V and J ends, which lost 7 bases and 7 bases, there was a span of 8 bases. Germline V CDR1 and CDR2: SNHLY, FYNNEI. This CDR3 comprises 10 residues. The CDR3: CASTGNEQYF. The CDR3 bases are TGTGCCAGCACGGGGAATGAGCAGTACTTC.

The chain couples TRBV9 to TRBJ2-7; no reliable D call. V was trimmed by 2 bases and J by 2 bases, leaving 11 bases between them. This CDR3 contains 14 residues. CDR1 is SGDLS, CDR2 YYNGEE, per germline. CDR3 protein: CASSVRPNPYEQYV. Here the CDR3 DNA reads TGTGCCAGCAGCGTTCGACCAAATCCCTACGAGCAGTACGTC.

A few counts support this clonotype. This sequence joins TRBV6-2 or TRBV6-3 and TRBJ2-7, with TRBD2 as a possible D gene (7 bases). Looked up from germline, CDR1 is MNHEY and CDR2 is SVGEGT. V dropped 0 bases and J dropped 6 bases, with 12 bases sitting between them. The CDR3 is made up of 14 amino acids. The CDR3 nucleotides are TGTGCCAGCAGTTACTCGAGCCGGGGGGCCGAGCAGTACGTC. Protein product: CASSYSSRGAEQYV.

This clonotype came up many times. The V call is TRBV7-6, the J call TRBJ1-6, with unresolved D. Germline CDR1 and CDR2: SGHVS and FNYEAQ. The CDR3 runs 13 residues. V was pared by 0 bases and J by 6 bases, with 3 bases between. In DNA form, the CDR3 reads TGTGCCAGCAGCTTAGCCGTTAATTCACCCCTCCACTTT. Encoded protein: CASSLAVNSPLHF.